The text below deals with one TCR beta chain. This clone was counted a few times. Its antigen has not been determined. No base qualities exist here, and no much larger clone lies one base off it. These data are taken from a study of blood T cell repertoires in COVID-19 (dated by TCRdb to between 2020 and 2021). Turning to the overall study: Samples from collaborators originated in the United States, Italy and Spain and spanned both the acute and convalescent phases of COVID-19. The material from the prospective study consisted of cDNA or gDNA derived from T cells, B-cell-depleted T cells, or PBMCs. A de-identified subject ID, COVID-19 status, age in years and sex were almost always included in the sample metadata. Samples were obtained from the ongoing ImmuneRACE study (first 160 participants) and from 1,000 to 1,500 subjects provided by 6 global collaborators. Where HLA class I and class II types were available, the types were taken from metadata supplied by the sample provider, not from assay-based typing. The repertoires were released in a freely available public database meant as a resource for research on the immune response to SARS-CoV-2. The dataset comprised deeply sampled blood TCRbeta repertoires from subjects exposed to, actively infected with, or recovered from COVID-19.

TCRbeta CDR3 regions were amplified from genomic DNA using the immunoSEQ Assay, a bias-controlled multiplex PCR. The authors processed their data as follows. The number of nucleated cells in each sample was estimated by amplification of reference gene primers within the assay. To quantify the absolute abundance of each unique TCRbeta CDR3 rearrangement, sequence reads were collapsed and filtered. For each sample, productive Simpson clonality was calculated as the square root of Simpson's diversity index across productive rearrangements. TCRdb stores this immuneACCESS table with in-frame sequences only. Part of the clones is absent; in the studies checked, under half of the shortfall reflects unresolved V genes, and no reason is known for the rest. V and J calls and clone size follow that table, whereas D and trimming were derived from the DNA. The sample has fewer than 200,000 clones on record, 82% of them singletons. The top ten clones comprise more than 6% of the sample.

One collaborating source in Seattle enrolled patients while the patients were actively infected and followed the patients over time throughout the course of disease. Each collaborating institution followed its own protocols to collect whole blood in K2EDTA tubes. For TCRbeta analysis, collaborator samples were shipped as frozen whole blood, as isolated PBMCs, or as DNA extracted from either sample type. Based on the germline V gene (reference sequence), the CDR1 and CDR2 sequences are LNHNV and YYDKDF. Trimming takes 1 base off V and 4 bases off J; junction bases not matched to a gene: 5. Inclusive of the bounding cysteine and phenylalanine, the CDR3 is 15 residues long. Left in the record is the CDR3 DNA by itself, 45 bases read in frame from the first base. What the work shows at the level of the full study, not this receptor alone: The quantity of clinical and demographic metadata differed by source and by participant and was supplied without curation.

The rearrangement combines TRBV15 with TRBJ1-2; 8 junctional bases match TRBD1. The clonotype originates from a woman in her 40s with COVID-19, enrolled during active disease. Input material: peripheral blood. The nucleotide sequence is TGTGCCACCAGCAGAGGGACAGGGAAGGGCTATGGCTACACCTTC. Protein translation: CATSRGTGKGYGYTF.